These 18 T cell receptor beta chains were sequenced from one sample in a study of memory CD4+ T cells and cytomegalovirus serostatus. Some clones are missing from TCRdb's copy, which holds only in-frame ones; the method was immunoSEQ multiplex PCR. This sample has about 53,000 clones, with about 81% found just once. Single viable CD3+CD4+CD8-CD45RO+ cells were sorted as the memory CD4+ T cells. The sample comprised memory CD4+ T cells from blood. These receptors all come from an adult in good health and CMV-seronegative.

In DNA form, the CDR3 reads TGTGCCAGCAATTTACCAGGTTCGGGCTACACCTTC. Translation: CASNLPGSGYTF. The genes are TRBV6-5 and TRBJ1-2; no firm D call. Germline V gene lookup returns CDR1 MNHEY and CDR2 SVGAGI. The CDR3 runs to 12 residues. Between the trimmed V and J ends, which lost 7 bases and 8 bases, there was a span of 14 bases.

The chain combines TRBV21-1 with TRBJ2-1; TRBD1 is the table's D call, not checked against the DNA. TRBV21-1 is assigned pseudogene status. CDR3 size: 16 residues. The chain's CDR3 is CASSGPGTGGKNEQFF. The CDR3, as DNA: TGTGCCAGCAGCGGTCCCGGGACAGGGGGCAAAAATGAGCAGTTCTTC.

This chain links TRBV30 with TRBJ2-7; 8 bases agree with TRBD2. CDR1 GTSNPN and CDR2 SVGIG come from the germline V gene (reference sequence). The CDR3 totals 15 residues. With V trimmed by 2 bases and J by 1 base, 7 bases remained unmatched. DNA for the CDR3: TGTGCCTGGAGTAAGTGGCGGGGGGCATCCTACGAGCAGTACTTC. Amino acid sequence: CAWSKWRGASYEQYF.

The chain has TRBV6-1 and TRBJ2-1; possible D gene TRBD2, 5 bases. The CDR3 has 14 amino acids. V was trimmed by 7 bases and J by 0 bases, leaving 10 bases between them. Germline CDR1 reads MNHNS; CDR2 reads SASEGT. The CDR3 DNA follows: TGTGCCAGCACCATTCGGGGCTCCTACAATGAGCAGTTCTTC. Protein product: CASTIRGSYNEQFF.

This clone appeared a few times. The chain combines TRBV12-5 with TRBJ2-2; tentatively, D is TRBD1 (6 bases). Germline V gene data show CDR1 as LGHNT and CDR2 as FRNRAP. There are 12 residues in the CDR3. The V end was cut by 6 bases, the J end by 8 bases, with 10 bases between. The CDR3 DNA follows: TGTGCTAGTGGACAGGGAGTTGGGGAGCTGTTTTTT. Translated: CASGQGVGELFF.

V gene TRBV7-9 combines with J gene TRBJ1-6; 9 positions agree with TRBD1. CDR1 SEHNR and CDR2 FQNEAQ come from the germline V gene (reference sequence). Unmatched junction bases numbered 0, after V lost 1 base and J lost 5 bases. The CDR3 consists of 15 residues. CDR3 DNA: TGTGCCAGCAGCTTAGGGGACAGGGATAATTCACCCCTCCACTTT. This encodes CASSLGDRDNSPLHF.

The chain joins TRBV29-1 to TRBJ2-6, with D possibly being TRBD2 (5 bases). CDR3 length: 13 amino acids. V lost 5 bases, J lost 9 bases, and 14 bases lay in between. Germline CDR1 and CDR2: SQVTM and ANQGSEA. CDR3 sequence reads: CSVWTPSNNVLTF. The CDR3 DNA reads TGCAGCGTTTGGACTCCGAGCAACAACGTCCTGACTTTC.

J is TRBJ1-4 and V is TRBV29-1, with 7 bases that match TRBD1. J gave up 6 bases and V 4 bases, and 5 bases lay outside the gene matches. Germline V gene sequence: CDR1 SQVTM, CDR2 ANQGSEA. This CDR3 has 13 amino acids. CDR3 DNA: TGCAGCGTTGGAGGACAGGTCGATGAAAAACTGTTTTTT. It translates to CSVGGQVDEKLFF.

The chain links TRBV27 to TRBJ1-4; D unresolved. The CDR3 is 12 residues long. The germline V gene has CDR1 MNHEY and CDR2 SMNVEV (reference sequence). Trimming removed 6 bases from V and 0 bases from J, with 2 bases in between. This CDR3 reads CASRTTNEKLFF. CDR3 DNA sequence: TGTGCCAGCAGAACAACTAATGAAAAACTGTTTTTT.

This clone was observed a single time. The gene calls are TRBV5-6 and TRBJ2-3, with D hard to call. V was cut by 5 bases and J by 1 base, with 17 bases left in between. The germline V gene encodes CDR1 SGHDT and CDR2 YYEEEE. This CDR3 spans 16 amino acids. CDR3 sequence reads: CASRAMGRGRTDTQYF. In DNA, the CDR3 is TGTGCCAGCAGGGCGATGGGTCGTGGCCGCACAGATACGCAGTATTTT.

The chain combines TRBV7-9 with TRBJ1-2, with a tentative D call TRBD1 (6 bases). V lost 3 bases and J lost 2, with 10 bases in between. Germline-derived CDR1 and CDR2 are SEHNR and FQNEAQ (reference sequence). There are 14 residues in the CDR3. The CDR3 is CASSLYRENYGYTF. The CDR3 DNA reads TGTGCCAGCAGCTTGTACAGGGAGAACTATGGCTACACCTTC.

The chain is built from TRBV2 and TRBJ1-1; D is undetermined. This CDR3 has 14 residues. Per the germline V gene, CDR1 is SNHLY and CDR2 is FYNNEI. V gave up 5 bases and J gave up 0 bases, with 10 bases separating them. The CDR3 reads CASSIERVNTEAFF. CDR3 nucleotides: TGTGCCAGCAGTATAGAACGAGTGAACACTGAAGCTTTCTTT.

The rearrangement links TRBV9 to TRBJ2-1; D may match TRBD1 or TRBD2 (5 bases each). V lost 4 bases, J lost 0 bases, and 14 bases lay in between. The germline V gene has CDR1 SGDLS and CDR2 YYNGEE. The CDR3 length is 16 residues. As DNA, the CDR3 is TGTGCCAGCAGCAACTGGGACCCCCGCTCCTACAATGAGCAGTTCTTC. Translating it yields CASSNWDPRSYNEQFF.

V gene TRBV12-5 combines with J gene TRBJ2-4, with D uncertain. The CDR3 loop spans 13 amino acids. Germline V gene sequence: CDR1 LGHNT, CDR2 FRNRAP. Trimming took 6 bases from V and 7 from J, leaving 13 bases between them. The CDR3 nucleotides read TGTGCTAGTGGAACCCCGGGTGGGAACATTCAGTACTTC. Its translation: CASGTPGGNIQYF. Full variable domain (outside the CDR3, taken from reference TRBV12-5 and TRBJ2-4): DARVTQTPRHKVTEMGQEVTMRCQPILGHNTVFWYRQTMMQGLELLAYFRNRAPLDDSGMPKDRFSAEMPDATLATLKIQPSEPRDSAVYFCASGTPGGNIQYFGAGTRLSVL.

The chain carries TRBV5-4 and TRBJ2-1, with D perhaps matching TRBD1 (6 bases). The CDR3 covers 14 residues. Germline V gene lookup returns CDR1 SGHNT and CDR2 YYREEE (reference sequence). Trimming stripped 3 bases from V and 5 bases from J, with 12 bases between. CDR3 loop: CASSSKTGHNEQFF. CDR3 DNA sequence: TGTGCCAGCAGCTCGAAGACAGGACACAATGAGCAGTTCTTC.

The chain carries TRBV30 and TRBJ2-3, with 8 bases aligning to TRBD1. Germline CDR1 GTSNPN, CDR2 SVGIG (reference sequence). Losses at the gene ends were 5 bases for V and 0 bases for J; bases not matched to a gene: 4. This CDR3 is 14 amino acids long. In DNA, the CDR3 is TGTGCCTGGGACAGGGGTTTTAGCACAGATACGCAGTATTTT. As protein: CAWDRGFSTDTQYF.

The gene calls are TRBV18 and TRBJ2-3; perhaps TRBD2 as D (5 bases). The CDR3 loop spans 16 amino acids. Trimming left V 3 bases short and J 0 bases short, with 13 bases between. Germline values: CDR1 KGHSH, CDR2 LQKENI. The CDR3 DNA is TGTGCCAGCTCACCCACCGCGGGCCTTAGCACAGATACGCAGTATTTT. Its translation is CASSPTAGLSTDTQYF.

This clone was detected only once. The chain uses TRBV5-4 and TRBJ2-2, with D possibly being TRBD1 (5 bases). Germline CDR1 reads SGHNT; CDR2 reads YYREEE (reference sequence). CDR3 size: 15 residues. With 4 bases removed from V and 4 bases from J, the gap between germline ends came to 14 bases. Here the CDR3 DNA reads TGTGCCAGCAGCGACAGCAAAAAGCCCACCGGGGAGCTGTTTTTT. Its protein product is CASSDSKKPTGELFF. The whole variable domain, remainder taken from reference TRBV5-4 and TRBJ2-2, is ETGVTQSPTHLIKTRGQQVTLRCSSQSGHNTVSWYQQALGQGPQFIFQYYREEENGRGNFPPRFSGLQFPNYSSELNVNALELDDSALYLCASSDSKKPTGELFFGEGSRLTVL.